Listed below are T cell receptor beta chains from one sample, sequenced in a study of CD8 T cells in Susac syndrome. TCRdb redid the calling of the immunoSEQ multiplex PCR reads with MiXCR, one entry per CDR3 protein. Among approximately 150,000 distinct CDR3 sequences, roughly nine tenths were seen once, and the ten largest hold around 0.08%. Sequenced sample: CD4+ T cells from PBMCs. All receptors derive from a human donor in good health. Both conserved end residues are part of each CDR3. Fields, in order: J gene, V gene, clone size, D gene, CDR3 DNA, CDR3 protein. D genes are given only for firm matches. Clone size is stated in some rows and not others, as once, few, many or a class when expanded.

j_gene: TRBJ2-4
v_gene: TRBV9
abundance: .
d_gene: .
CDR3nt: TGTGCCAGCAGCGCGCGGGACAGAAAAAACATTCAGTACTTC
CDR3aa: CASSARDRKNIQYF

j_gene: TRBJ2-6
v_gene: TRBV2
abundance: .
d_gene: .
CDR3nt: TGTGCCAGCAGTGAAAGGTCTGGGGCCAACGTCCTGACTTTC
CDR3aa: CASSERSGANVLTF

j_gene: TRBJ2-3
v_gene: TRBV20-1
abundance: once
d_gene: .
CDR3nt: TGCAGTGCTAGTGGCACCCTCACAGATACGCAGTATTTT
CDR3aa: CSASGTLTDTQYF

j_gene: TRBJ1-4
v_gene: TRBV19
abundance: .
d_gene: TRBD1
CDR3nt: TGTGCCAGTAGTCCCGGGACAGTTAATGAAAAACTGTTTTTT
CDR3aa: CASSPGTVNEKLFF

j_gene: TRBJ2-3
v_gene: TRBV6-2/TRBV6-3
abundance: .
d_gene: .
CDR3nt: TGTGCCAGCACCCGGAGGGGGAGGACAGATACGCAGTTTTTT
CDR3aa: CASTRRGRTDTQFF

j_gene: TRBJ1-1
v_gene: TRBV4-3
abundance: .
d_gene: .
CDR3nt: TGCGCCAGCAGCCAAGGAAGGGGCCTGTACACTGAAGCTTTCTTT
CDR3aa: CASSQGRGLYTEAFF

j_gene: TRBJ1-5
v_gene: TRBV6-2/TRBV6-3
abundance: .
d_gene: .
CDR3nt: TGTGCCAGCAGCCGACCCGGTGGAGGTCAGCCCCAGCATTTT
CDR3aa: CASSRPGGGQPQHF

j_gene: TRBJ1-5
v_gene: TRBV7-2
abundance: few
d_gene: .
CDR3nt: TGTGCCAGCAGCTTAGCGGGATTCAATCAGCCCCAGCATTTT
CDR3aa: CASSLAGFNQPQHF

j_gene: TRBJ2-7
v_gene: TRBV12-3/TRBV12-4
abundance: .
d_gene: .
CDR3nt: TGTGCCAGCAGTCCCCAGGGGAAGGGTTACGAGCAGTACTTC
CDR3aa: CASSPQGKGYEQYF

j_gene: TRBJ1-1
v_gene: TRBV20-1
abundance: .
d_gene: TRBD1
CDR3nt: TGCAGTGCTACCAACCCCGGGACAGGGCGGAACACTGAAGCTTTCTTT
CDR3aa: CSATNPGTGRNTEAFF

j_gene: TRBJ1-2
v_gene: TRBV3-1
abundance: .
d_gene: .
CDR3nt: TGTGCCAGCAGCCAAGTTGCGAGGGCTAACTATGGCTACACCTTC
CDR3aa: CASSQVARANYGYTF

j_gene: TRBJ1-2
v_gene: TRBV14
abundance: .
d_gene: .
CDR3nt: TGTGCCAGCTCTCCCTTGGGTCTGGATGGCTACACCTTC
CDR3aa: CASSPLGLDGYTF

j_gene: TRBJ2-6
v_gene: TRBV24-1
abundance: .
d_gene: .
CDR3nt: TGTGCCACCAGTGCGGCGGTAGGGGCCAACGTCCTGACTTTC
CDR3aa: CATSAAVGANVLTF

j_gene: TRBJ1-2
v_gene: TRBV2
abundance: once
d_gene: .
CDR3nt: TGTGCCAGCAGGAGGATTTCTTATGGCTACACCTTC
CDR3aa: CASRRISYGYTF

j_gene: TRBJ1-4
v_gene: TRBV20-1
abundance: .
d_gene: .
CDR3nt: TGCAGTGGCTCCGGGACAACTAATGAAAAACTGTTTTTT
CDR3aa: CSGSGTTNEKLFF

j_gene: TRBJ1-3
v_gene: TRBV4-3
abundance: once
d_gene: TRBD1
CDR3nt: TGCGCCAGCAGCCATGGACAGGTTGGAAACACCATATATTTT
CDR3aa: CASSHGQVGNTIYF

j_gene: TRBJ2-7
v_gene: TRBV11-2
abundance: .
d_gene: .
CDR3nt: TGTGCCAGCAGAGCAGGGATCGAGCAGTACTTC
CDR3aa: CASRAGIEQYF

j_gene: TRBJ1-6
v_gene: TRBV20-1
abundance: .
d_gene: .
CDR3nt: TGCAGTGCTAGAGGCTCAGAGAGTATCTATAATTCACCCCTCCACTTT
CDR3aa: CSARGSESIYNSPLHF

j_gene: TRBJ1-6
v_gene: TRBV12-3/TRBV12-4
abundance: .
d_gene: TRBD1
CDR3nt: TGTGCCAGCAGTTGGACAGGCGCTAATTCACCCCTCCACTTT
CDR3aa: CASSWTGANSPLHF

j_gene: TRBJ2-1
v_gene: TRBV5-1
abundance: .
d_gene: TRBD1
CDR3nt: TGCGCCAGCAGCTACTGGGGGACAGAAAACAATGAGCAGTTCTTC
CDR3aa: CASSYWGTENNEQFF

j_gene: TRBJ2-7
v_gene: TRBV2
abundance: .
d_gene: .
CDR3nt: TGTGCCAGCAGTGAAGGGACAGTTCCCTACGAGCAGTACTTC
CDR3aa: CASSEGTVPYEQYF

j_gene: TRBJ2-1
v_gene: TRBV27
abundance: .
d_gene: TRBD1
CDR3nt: TGTGCCAGCAGCAAACTATCGACAGGGGACCATGAGCAGTTCTTC
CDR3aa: CASSKLSTGDHEQFF

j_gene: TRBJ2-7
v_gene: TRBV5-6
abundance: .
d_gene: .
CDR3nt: TGTGCCAGCAGCTTGGTTAGTCCGGGTTCCTACGAGCAGTACTTC
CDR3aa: CASSLVSPGSYEQYF

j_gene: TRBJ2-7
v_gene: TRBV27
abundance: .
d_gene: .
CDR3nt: TGTGCCACCGGGGACCGACCCCTCCGGGAGCAGTACTTC
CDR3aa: CATGDRPLREQYF

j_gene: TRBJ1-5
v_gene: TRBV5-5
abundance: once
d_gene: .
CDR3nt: TGTGCCAGCAGCCCGGACCCTGGGGGTCAGCCCCAGCATTTT
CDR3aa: CASSPDPGGQPQHF